The clone carrying this TCR beta chain was picked up many times. V lost 3 bases to trimming and J lost 4 bases, with 13 bases between them. The CDR3 loop spans 16 amino acids. Germline CDR1 reads SGHTA; CDR2 reads FQGNSA. These data come from a study of T-cell reconstitution after alpha-beta-depleted transplantation in children. Preparation of the TCRbeta library was carried out with unique molecular identifiers. TCRdb re-called the PCR reads through MiXCR, storing one row per CDR3 protein. The sample includes about 690,000 distinct CDR3 sequences, 16% of them seen just once. The sample consisted of PBMCs from the stem cell graft donor, taken from the stem cell graft. This sequence joins TRBV7-2 and TRBJ2-6; D remains unclear. This clonotype originated in a human donor who donated a stem cell graft to a child with acute myeloid leukemia. In DNA form, the CDR3 reads TGTGCCAGCAGCTTGAAGAGAAGCAGAGGGGCCAACGTCCTGACTTTC. Its protein product is CASSLKRSRGANVLTF. Using reference TRBV7-2 and TRBJ2-6 for the parts outside the CDR3, the full variable domain is GAGVSQSPSNKVTEKGKDVELRCDPISGHTALYWYRQSLGQGLEFLIYFQGNSAPDKSGLPSDRFSAERTGGSVSTLTIQRTQQEDSAVYLCASSLKRSRGANVLTFGAGSRLTVL.